This is a list of T cell receptor beta chains from one sample in a study of blood T cells in healthy people across ages. One entry per CDR3 protein results from TCRdb running MiXCR on the 5' RACE reads. This sample yields roughly 800,000 distinct CDR3 sequences, of which 25% to 30% are seen a single time; about 3% belongs to the top ten. These sequences were also reported in another study, on T cells of mothers and their children.

The specimen was blood. These receptors were collected from a boy younger than 18 in good health. Each CDR3 is given with its conserved first and last residue. A D gene is named only where the DNA matches it firmly. Clone sizes are given selectively: once, few, many, or a class where the clone is expanded.

v_gene	j_gene	d_gene	abundance	CDR3aa	CDR3nt
TRBV28	TRBJ2-1	.	few	CASSLWYRDEQSLPNEQFF	TGTGCCAGCAGTTTATGGTACCGGGACGAGCAAAGTCTCCCCAATGAGCAGTTCTTC
TRBV11-2	TRBJ2-3	.	.	CASSPLSELTQYF	TGTGCCAGCAGCCCTCTAAGCGAACTTACGCAGTATTTT
TRBV6-6	TRBJ1-4	.	few	CASSYRSNEKLFF	TGTGCCAGCAGTTACAGGTCAAATGAAAAACTGTTTTTT
TRBV5-1	TRBJ1-5	.	few	CASSLGAGYNQPQHF	TGCGCCAGCAGCTTGGGCGCAGGCTACAATCAGCCCCAGCATTTT
TRBV18	TRBJ2-2	TRBD2	.	CASPGTSGSTGELFF	TGTGCCAGCCCCGGGACTAGCGGGAGCACCGGGGAGCTGTTTTTT
TRBV27	TRBJ2-5	TRBD2	few	CASSLFGGAFQETQYF	TGTGCCAGCAGTCTGTTCGGGGGGGCTTTCCAAGAGACCCAGTACTTC
TRBV6-2/TRBV6-3	TRBJ1-3	.	.	CASTSSEGSGNTIYF	TGTGCCAGCACCTCCTCGGAGGGCTCTGGAAACACCATATATTTT
TRBV27	TRBJ1-5	.	few	CASRLRWNQPQHF	TGTGCCAGCCGACTCCGGTGGAATCAGCCCCAGCATTTT
TRBV6-1	TRBJ2-6	.	.	CASRQGRRSGANVLTF	TGTGCCAGCAGGCAGGGACGCCGCTCTGGGGCCAACGTCCTGACTTTC
TRBV3-1	TRBJ2-5	.	few	CASSQLPQGRETQYF	TGTGCCAGCAGCCAATTACCACAGGGACGAGAGACCCAGTACTTC
TRBV6-6	TRBJ2-5	TRBD2	.	CASIHLGSGGRQETQYF	TGTGCCAGCATCCACCTAGGGAGCGGGGGCCGTCAAGAGACCCAGTACTTC
TRBV7-8	TRBJ2-1	TRBD2	.	CASSPRGGLSEQFF	TGTGCCAGCAGTCCCCGGGGGGGCCTTAGTGAGCAGTTCTTC
TRBV7-9	TRBJ2-5	TRBD2	.	CASSRDWTSGVLQETQYF	TGTGCCAGCAGCCGGGACTGGACTAGCGGGGTTCTCCAAGAGACCCAGTACTTC
TRBV20-1	TRBJ2-3	.	few	CSAREYWWDKSTDTQYF	TGCAGTGCTAGAGAATATTGGTGGGACAAAAGCACAGATACGCAGTATTTT
TRBV12-3/TRBV12-4	TRBJ1-3	.	.	CASSHPRENTIYF	TGTGCCAGCAGTCACCCCAGGGAAAACACCATATATTTT
TRBV6-1	TRBJ2-1	TRBD1	few	CASRITGGRNEQFF	TGTGCCAGCAGGATTACAGGGGGCCGGAATGAGCAGTTCTTC
TRBV20-1	TRBJ1-6	.	.	CSASGGESGYNSPLHF	TGCAGTGCTAGCGGTGGGGAATCGGGGTATAATTCACCCCTCCACTTT
TRBV7-9	TRBJ2-5	TRBD2	few	CASRPASGGPETQYF	TGTGCCAGCAGGCCGGCGAGCGGGGGTCCAGAGACCCAGTACTTC
TRBV6-6	TRBJ2-7	.	few	CASSIKDSSYEQYF	TGTGCCAGCAGTATTAAAGACAGCTCCTACGAGCAGTACTTC
TRBV5-1	TRBJ2-1	.	.	CASSTGYGGGSYNEQFF	TGCGCCAGCAGCACAGGGTACGGCGGCGGCTCCTACAATGAGCAGTTCTTC
TRBV6-5	TRBJ1-5	.	.	CASSYAGGGNQPQHF	TGTGCCAGCAGTTACGCCGGGGGTGGCAATCAGCCCCAGCATTTT
TRBV9	TRBJ2-3	.	.	CASSRTAVPTDPQYF	TGTGCCAGCAGCCGGACGGCAGTGCCGACAGATCCGCAGTATTTT
TRBV10-3	TRBJ2-1	TRBD2	.	CAINPSGSDNEQFF	TGTGCCATCAACCCTAGCGGGAGTGATAATGAGCAGTTCTTC
TRBV10-3	TRBJ1-4	.	many	CATGREKLFF	TGTGCCACGGGGCGGGAAAAACTGTTTTTT
TRBV6-6	TRBJ2-3	.	many	CASSPGTGTDTQYF	TGTGCCAGCAGTCCCGGGACGGGCACAGATACGCAGTATTTT
TRBV20-1	TRBJ2-1	TRBD2	.	CSARSSGGYNEQFF	TGCAGTGCTAGATCTAGCGGGGGCTACAATGAGCAGTTCTTC
TRBV30	TRBJ2-7	.	few	CAWSRAPDMDEQYF	TGTGCCTGGAGCCGGGCCCCCGACATGGATGAGCAGTACTTC
TRBV7-2	TRBJ2-1	TRBD2	.	CASSDGGGKLNEQFF	TGTGCCAGCAGCGATGGCGGGGGGAAACTCAATGAGCAGTTCTTC
TRBV29-1	TRBJ2-3	TRBD2	few	CSVDGRAGSDTQYF	TGCAGCGTTGACGGGAGGGCCGGTTCAGATACGCAGTATTTT
TRBV5-1	TRBJ2-2	.	once	CASSRDKNTGELFF	TGCGCCAGCTCTCGGGACAAGAACACCGGGGAGCTGTTTTTT
TRBV5-5	TRBJ2-1	TRBD1	few	CASSRIGTGRNEQFF	TGTGCCAGCAGCCGTATTGGGACAGGGAGGAATGAGCAGTTCTTC
TRBV28	TRBJ2-3	TRBD2	many	CASSSRGDTDTQYF	TGTGCCAGCAGTTCGCGGGGGGACACAGATACGCAGTATTTT
TRBV29-1	TRBJ1-1	TRBD1	few	CSVGQGEIEAFF	TGCAGCGTTGGGCAGGGGGAAATTGAAGCTTTCTTT
TRBV12-3/TRBV12-4	TRBJ1-2	.	.	CASSFSLGGYGYTF	TGTGCCAGCAGTTTTAGTTTGGGGGGGTATGGCTACACCTTC
TRBV10-1	TRBJ2-1	.	.	CASSEEGSYNEQFF	TGCGCCAGCAGTGAAGAAGGCTCCTACAATGAGCAGTTCTTC
TRBV6-5	TRBJ2-1	TRBD2	few	CASSYLAGTSSDEQFF	TGTGCCAGCAGTTACCTAGCGGGGACCTCCTCTGATGAGCAGTTCTTC
TRBV7-9	TRBJ2-2	.	.	CAILPIVLNTGELFF	TGTGCCATCCTACCTATAGTACTGAACACCGGGGAGCTGTTTTTT
TRBV7-9	TRBJ2-1	.	.	CASSFDSLANEQFF	TGTGCCAGCAGCTTTGATTCACTAGCCAATGAGCAGTTCTTC
TRBV7-2	TRBJ1-1	.	.	CASSRDGVDEAFF	TGTGCCAGCAGCCGGGACGGCGTAGACGAAGCTTTCTTT
TRBV20-1	TRBJ1-4	.	.	CSAIDLGEKLFF	TGCAGTGCTATCGACCTCGGTGAAAAACTGTTTTTT
TRBV27	TRBJ2-7	.	.	CASSPQERISYEQYF	TGTGCCAGCAGCCCGCAGGAGAGGATATCCTACGAGCAGTACTTC
TRBV28	TRBJ2-3	.	.	CATNRGSDTQYF	TGTGCCACCAATAGGGGGTCAGATACGCAGTATTTT
TRBV2	TRBJ1-4	TRBD1	few	CAIPGQGSEKLFF	TGTGCCATTCCGGGACAGGGTTCCGAAAAACTGTTTTTT
TRBV29-1	TRBJ2-3	.	.	CSVEQGNTDTQYF	TGCAGCGTTGAGCAGGGAAACACAGATACGCAGTATTTT
TRBV18	TRBJ2-7	.	few	CASSPWGYEQYF	TGTGCCAGCTCACCATGGGGCTACGAGCAGTACTTC
TRBV7-9	TRBJ1-1	TRBD1	.	CASTITDPDRGRGTEAFF	TGTGCCAGCACCATTACAGACCCGGACAGGGGGCGCGGCACTGAAGCTTTCTTT
TRBV4-1	TRBJ2-4	TRBD1	.	CASSPLGGQGNIQYF	TGCGCCAGCAGCCCCTTGGGTGGACAGGGAAACATTCAGTACTTC
TRBV6-6	TRBJ1-5	.	few	CASIQGANQPQHF	TGTGCTTCAATACAGGGTGCGAATCAGCCCCAGCATTTT
TRBV29-1	TRBJ2-1	.	.	CSVFLDRDNEQFF	TGCAGCGTGTTCCTGGACAGAGACAATGAGCAGTTCTTC
TRBV20-1	TRBJ2-1	.	many	CSARDRAENNEQFF	TGCAGTGCTAGAGATCGGGCAGAAAACAATGAGCAGTTCTTC
TRBV12-3/TRBV12-4	TRBJ2-7	.	.	CASSFQGQLNEQYF	TGTGCCAGCAGTTTTCAAGGACAGCTAAACGAGCAGTACTTC
TRBV7-6	TRBJ1-6	.	many	CASSRNQGRAPLHF	TGTGCCAGCAGCAGAAATCAGGGTCGGGCACCCCTCCACTTT
TRBV5-4	TRBJ2-7	.	few	CASSLVGDRYKAYEQYF	TGTGCCAGCAGCTTGGTCGGTGACAGGTACAAAGCCTACGAGCAGTACTTC